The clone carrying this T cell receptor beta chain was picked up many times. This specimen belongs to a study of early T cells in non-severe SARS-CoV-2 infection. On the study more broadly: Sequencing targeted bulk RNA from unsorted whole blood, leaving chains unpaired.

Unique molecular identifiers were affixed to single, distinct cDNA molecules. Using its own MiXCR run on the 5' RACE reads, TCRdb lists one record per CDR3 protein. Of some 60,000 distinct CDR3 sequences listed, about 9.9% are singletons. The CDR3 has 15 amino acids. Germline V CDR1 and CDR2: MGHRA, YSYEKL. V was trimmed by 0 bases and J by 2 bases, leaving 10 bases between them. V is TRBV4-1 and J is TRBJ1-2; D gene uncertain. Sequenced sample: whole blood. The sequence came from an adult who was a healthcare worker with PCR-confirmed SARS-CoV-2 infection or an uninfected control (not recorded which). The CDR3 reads CASSQELTGNYGYTF. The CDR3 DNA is TGCGCCAGCAGCCAAGAATTAACGGGGAACTATGGCTACACCTTC.